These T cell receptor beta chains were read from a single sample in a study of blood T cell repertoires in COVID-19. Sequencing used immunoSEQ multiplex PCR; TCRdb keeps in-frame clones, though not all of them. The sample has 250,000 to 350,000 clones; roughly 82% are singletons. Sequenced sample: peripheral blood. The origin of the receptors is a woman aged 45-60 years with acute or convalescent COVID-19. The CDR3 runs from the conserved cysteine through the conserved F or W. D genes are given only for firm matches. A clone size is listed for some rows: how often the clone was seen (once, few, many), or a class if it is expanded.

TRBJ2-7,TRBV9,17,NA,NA,TGTGCCAGCAGCGAATACAGGGGAGGACCCTCTTCCTACGAGCAGTACTTC,CASSEYRGGPSSYEQYF
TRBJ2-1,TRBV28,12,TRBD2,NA,TGTGCCAGCAGTGTGACTAGCGGGAATTGGATCTTC,CASSVTSGNWIF
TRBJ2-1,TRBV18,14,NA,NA,TGTGCCAGCTCGGAGGTAGCGGCAGACAATGAGCAGTTCTTC,CASSEVAADNEQFF
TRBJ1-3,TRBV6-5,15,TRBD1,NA,TGTGCCAGCAGACCTACAGGGGACTCTGGAAACACCATATATTTT,CASRPTGDSGNTIYF
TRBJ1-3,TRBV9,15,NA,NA,TGTGCCAGCAGCCAATCGGTAACCCCTGGAAACACCATATATTTT,CASSQSVTPGNTIYF
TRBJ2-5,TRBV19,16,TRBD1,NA,TGTGCCAGTAGTATCCCCCCCGGGACAGGGTTGGAGACCCAGTACTTC,CASSIPPGTGLETQYF
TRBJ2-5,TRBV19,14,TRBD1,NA,TGTGCCAGTAGTATTTCGACAGGGTTAAAGACCCAGTACTTC,CASSISTGLKTQYF
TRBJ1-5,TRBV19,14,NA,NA,TGTGCCAGTAGTATCCAGGGTGCGTATCAGCCCCAGCATTTT,CASSIQGAYQPQHF
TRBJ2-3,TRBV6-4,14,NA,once,TGTGCCAGCAGTGAGGCAGTCGGCACAGATACGCAGTATTTT,CASSEAVGTDTQYF
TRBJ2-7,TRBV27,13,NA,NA,TGTGCCAGCAGTTTGGTGGGAGGCTACGAGCAGTACTTC,CASSLVGGYEQYF
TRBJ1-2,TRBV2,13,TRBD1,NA,TGTGCCAGCAGCGGCGACAGGGGAACTGGCTACACCTTC,CASSGDRGTGYTF
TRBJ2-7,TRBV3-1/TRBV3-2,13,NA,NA,TGTGCCAGCAGCCCCTCGACAGACTACGAGCAGTACTTC,CASSPSTDYEQYF
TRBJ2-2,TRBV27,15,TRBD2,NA,TGTGCCAGCAGTTACGGGAGGGCGAACACCGGGGAGCTGTTTTTT,CASSYGRANTGELFF
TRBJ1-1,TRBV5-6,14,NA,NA,TGTGCCAGCAGCTGGCTCAGGGCAAGGGCTGAAGCTTTCTTT,CASSWLRARAEAFF
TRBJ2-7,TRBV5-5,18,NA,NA,TGTGCCAGCAGCTTGGGTTCAGGGGGGCGGGGTAGTTTTGACGAGCAGTACTTC,CASSLGSGGRGSFDEQYF
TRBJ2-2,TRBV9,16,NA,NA,TGTGCCAGCAGCGTAGAACGGGGAGGAGGGACCGGGGAGCTGTTTTTT,CASSVERGGGTGELFF
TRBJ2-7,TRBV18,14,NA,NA,TGTGCCAGCTCACCATGGACAGCGGCCTACGAGCAGTACTTC,CASSPWTAAYEQYF
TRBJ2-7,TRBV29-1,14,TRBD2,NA,TGCAGCGTACGGACTAGCGGTTTGGGGTACGAGCAGTACTTC,CSVRTSGLGYEQYF
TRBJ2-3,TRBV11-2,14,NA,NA,TGTGCCAGCAGCCAGGGGTCCCGCACAGATACGCAGTATTTT,CASSQGSRTDTQYF
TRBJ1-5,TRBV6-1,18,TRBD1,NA,TGTGCCAGCAGTGAAAGGGACAGGAGCTCCTATAGCAATCAGCCCCAGCATTTT,CASSERDRSSYSNQPQHF
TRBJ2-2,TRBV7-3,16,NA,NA,TGTGCCAGCAGCTTAACTCCGGGAGATGACACCGGGGAGCTGTTTTTT,CASSLTPGDDTGELFF
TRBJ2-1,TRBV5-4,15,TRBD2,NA,TGTGCCAGCAGCTTGGAAGTCACGGGGGGTAATGAGCAGTTCTTC,CASSLEVTGGNEQFF
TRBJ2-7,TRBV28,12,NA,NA,TGTGCCAGCAGTCTGGAGGACTACGAGCAGTACTTC,CASSLEDYEQYF
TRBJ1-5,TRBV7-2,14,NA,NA,TGTGCCAGCAGCTTTGGAGGGTTCAATCAGCCCCAGCATTTT,CASSFGGFNQPQHF
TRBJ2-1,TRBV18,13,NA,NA,TGTGCCAGCTCAACGAGCTCCTACAATGAGCAGTTCTTC,CASSTSSYNEQFF
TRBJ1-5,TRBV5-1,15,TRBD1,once,TGCGCCAGCAGCTCGTCGGGACAGGGAAATCAGCCCCAGCATTTT,CASSSSGQGNQPQHF
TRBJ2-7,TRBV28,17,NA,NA,TGTGCCAGCAGTTCACTGGGGACACCAAGGAGCTCCTACGAGCAGTACTTC,CASSSLGTPRSSYEQYF
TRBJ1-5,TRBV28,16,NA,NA,TGTGCCAGCAGTTTATTGTCACCCCAGGAGGACCAGCCCCAGCATTTT,CASSLLSPQEDQPQHF
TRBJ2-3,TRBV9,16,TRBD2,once,TGTGCCAGCAGCGTAAGAGGAGGGAGGGATTCGGATACGCAGTATTTT,CASSVRGGRDSDTQYF
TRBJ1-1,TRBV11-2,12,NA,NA,TGTGCCAGCAGCAGGGGGAACACTGAAGCTTTCTTT,CASSRGNTEAFF
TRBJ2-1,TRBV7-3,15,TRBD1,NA,TGTGCCAGCAGCCCAAGACAGGGCTCGTACAATGAGCAGTTCTTC,CASSPRQGSYNEQFF
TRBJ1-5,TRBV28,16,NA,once,TGTGCCAGCACGGTGGTCCGGACAGCGGACAATCAGCCCCAGCATTTT,CASTVVRTADNQPQHF
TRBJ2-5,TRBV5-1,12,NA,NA,TGCGCCAGCAGCACAGGGTGGGAGACCCAGTACTTC,CASSTGWETQYF
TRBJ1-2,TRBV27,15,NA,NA,TGTGCCAGCCTCGCTTGGGGCAGGGATCAGGATGGCTACACCTTC,CASLAWGRDQDGYTF
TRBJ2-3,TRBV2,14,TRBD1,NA,TGTGCCAGCATTGTGGACAGGGGAACCAATACGCAGTATTTT,CASIVDRGTNTQYF
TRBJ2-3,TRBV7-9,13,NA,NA,TGTGCCAGGGCACCAGGGGTCGGAGATACGCAGTATTTT,CARAPGVGDTQYF
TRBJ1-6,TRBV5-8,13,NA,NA,TGTGCCAGCAGCTTGTACCCAGATTCACCCCTCCACTTT,CASSLYPDSPLHF
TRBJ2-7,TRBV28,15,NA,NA,TGTGCCAGCAGTTTATCCGGGACAAGTGTCGGCGAGCAGTACTTC,CASSLSGTSVGEQYF
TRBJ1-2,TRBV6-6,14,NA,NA,TGTGCCAGCAGTCGAAACGACAACTACTATGGCTACACCTTC,CASSRNDNYYGYTF
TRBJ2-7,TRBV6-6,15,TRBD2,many,TGTGCCAGCAGAACCGGGACTAGCGGCTCCTACGAGCAGTACTTC,CASRTGTSGSYEQYF
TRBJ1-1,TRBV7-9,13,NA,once,TGTGCCAGCAGCTTAGGCATGAGCACTGAAGCTTTCTTT,CASSLGMSTEAFF
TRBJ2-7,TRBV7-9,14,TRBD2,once,TGTGCCAGCGCCTATTTAGCGGGAGGAGATGAGCAGTACTTC,CASAYLAGGDEQYF
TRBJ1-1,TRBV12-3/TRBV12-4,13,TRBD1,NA,TGTGCCAGTTGGGACAGGGGGCATACTGAAGCTTTCTTT,CASWDRGHTEAFF
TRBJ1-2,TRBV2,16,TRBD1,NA,TGTGCCAGCAGTTTCCGCCGGACAGGGGGCGGTAATGGCTACACCTTC,CASSFRRTGGGNGYTF
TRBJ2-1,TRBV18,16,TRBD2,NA,TGTGCCAGCTCACCACCGGGGAGGGGAGCCAGCAATGAGCAGTTCTTC,CASSPPGRGASNEQFF
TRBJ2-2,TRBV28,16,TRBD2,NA,TGTGCCAGCAGTCAGGGTGGTAGCGGGAAGGCCGGGGAGCTGTTTTTT,CASSQGGSGKAGELFF
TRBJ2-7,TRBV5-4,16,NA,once,TGTGCCAGCAGCTTCGGGCTAGCCTTGAGCTCCTACGAGCAGTACTTC,CASSFGLALSSYEQYF
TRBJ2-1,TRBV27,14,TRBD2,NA,TGTGCCAGCAGTTTAGCGGGAGAGGTCAATGAGCAGTTCTTC,CASSLAGEVNEQFF
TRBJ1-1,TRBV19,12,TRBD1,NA,TGTGCCAGCCGGGACAGGAACACTGAAGCTTTCTTT,CASRDRNTEAFF
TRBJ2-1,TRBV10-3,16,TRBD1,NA,TGTGCCATCAGTGCACGACTTGGGACAGAAATGGATGAGCAGTTCTTC,CAISARLGTEMDEQFF
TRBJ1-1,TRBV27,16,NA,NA,TGTGCCAGCAGTTCCTCAGGACAAACCCCAAGGACTGAAGCTTTCTTT,CASSSSGQTPRTEAFF
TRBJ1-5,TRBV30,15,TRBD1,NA,TGTGCCTGGAGTCCCCGGGACAGGAGCAATCAGCCCCAGCATTTT,CAWSPRDRSNQPQHF
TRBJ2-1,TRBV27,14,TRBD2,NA,TGTGCCAGCAGTTTAGGACTAGTAGGACATGAGCAGTTCTTC,CASSLGLVGHEQFF
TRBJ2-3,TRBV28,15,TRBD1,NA,TGTGCCAGCAGAACCTCTCAGGGGGCTTCGGGAACGCAGTATTTT,CASRTSQGASGTQYF